This T cell receptor beta chain came from a study of T cells in Graves' hyperthyroidism and ophthalmopathy. RNA transcripts provided the source from which TCR beta CDR3 regions were amplified. An initial round of RT-PCR targeting the TCR CDR3 relied on the HTBI primer set. One entry per CDR3 protein results from TCRdb running MiXCR on the multiplex PCR reads. The sample contains about 600,000 distinct CDR3 sequences, roughly 14% of which appear only once. With V trimmed by 1 base and J by 6 bases, 10 bases remained unmatched. This CDR3 is 16 amino acids long. Germline CDR1 reads SEHNR; CDR2 reads FQNEAQ (reference sequence). This clonotype was counted many times.

The chain links TRBV7-9 to TRBJ2-5; 8 bases agree with TRBD1. The TCR sequence derives from a woman aged 45-65 years with Graves' ophthalmopathy. The source material was blood. The CDR3 protein is CASSLGLSDREQTQYF. As DNA, the CDR3 is TGTGCCAGCAGCTTAGGCCTCTCGGACAGGGAACAGACCCAGTACTTC.